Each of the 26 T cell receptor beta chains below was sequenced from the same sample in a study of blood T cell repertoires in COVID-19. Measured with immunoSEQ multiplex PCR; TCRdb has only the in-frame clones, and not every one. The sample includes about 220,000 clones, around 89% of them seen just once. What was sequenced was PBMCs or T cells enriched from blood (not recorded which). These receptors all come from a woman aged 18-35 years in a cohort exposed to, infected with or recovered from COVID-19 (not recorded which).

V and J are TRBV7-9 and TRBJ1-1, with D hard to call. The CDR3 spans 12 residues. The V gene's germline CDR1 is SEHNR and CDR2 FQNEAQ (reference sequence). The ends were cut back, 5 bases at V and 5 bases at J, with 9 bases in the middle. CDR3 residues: CASSPFYTEAFF. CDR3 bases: TGTGCCAGCAGCCCTTTCTATACTGAAGCTTTCTTT.

CDR3 region: CASAMEGGYGYTF. CDR3 in DNA: TGTGCCAGCGCGATGGAGGGCGGCTATGGCTACACCTTC. The V and J genes are TRBV6-6 and TRBJ1-2; D not certain. Germline assignment: CDR1 MNHNY and CDR2 SVGAGI (reference sequence). The V end was cut by 8 bases, the J end by 4 bases, with 14 bases between. The CDR3 contains 13 residues.

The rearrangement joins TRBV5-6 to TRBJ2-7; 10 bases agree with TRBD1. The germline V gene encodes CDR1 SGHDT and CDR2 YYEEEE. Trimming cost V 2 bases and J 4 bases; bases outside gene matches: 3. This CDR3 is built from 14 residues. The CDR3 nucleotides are TGTGCCAGCAGCTTCGGGACAGGGGTTTACGAGCAGTACTTC. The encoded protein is CASSFGTGVYEQYF. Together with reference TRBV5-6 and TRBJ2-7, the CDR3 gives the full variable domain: DAGVTQSPTHLIKTRGQQVTLRCSPKSGHDTVSWYQQALGQGPQFIFQYYEEEERQRGNFPDRFSGHQFPNYSSELNVNALLLGDSALYLCASSFGTGVYEQYFGPGTRLTVT.

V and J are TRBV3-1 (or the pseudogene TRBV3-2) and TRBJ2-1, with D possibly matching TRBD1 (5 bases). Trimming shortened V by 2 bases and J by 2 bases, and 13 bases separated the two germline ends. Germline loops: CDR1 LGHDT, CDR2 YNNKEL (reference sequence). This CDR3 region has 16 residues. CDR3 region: CASSQQDSDPYNEQFF. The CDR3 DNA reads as TGTGCCAGCAGCCAACAAGACAGTGACCCCTACAATGAGCAGTTCTTC.

The CDR3 coding sequence is TGTGCCAGCAGCTTAGTCGCGGGTCTAGAGACCCAGTACTTC. Amino acids: CASSLVAGLETQYF. The V and J genes are TRBV7-8 and TRBJ2-5; D possibly corresponds to TRBD2 (5 bases). Trimming pared 1 base from V and 4 bases from J, leaving 10 bases between. Germline loops: CDR1 SGHVS, CDR2 FQNEAQ. The CDR3 contains 14 residues.

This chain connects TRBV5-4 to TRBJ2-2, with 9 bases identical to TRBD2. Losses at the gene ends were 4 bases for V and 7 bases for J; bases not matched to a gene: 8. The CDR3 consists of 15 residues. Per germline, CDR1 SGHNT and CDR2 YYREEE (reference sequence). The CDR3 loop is CASSVQRGVGGELFF. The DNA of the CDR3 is TGTGCCAGCAGCGTACAGCGGGGGGTCGGCGGGGAGCTGTTTTTT.

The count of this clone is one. The CDR3 region has the DNA TGTGCCAGCAGTGGGGACAGTAGGGTTCTGGGCACAGATACGCAGTATTTT. It encodes CASSGDSRVLGTDTQYF. The chain recombines TRBV7-9 with TRBJ2-3; 7 bases line up with TRBD1. With 6 bases clipped from V and 1 base from J, the junction kept 13 bases outside the gene matches. The CDR3 has 17 amino acids. Germline CDR1 reads SEHNR; CDR2 reads FQNEAQ (reference sequence).

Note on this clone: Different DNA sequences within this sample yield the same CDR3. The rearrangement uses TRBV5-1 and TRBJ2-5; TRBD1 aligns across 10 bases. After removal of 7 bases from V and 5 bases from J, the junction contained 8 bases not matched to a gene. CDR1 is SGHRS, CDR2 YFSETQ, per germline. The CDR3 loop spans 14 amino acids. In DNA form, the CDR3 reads TGCGCCAGCCGCTCCGGGACAGGGGATGAGACCCAGTACTTC. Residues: CASRSGTGDETQYF.

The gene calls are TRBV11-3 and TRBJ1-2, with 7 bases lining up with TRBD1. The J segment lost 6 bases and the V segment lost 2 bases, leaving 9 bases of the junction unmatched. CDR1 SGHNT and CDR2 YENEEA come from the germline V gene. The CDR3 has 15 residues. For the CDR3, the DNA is TGTGCCAGCAGCTTATCGAGGGGGCGCTTTGATGGCTACACCTTC. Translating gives CASSLSRGRFDGYTF.

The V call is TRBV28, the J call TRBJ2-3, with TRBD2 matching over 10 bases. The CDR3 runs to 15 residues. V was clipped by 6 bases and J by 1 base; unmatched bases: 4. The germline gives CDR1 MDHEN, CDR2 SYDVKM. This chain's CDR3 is CASSRTSGRTDTQYF. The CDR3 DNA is TGTGCCAGCAGCAGGACTAGCGGCCGCACAGATACGCAGTATTTT.

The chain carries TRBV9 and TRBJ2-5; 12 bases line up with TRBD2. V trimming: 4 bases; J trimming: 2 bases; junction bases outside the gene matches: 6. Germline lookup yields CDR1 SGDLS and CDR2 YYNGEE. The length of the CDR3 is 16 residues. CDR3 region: CASSLSGLAGQETQYF. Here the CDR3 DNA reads TGTGCCAGCAGCTTAAGCGGACTAGCGGGACAAGAGACCCAGTACTTC.

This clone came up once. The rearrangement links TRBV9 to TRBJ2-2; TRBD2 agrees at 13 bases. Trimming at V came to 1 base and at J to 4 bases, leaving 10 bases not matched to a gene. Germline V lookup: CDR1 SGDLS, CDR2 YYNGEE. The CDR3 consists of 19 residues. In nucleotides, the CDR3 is TGTGCCAGCAGCGTATTTACTAGCGGGGGGGACGAGGGCACCGGGGAGCTGTTTTTT. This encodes CASSVFTSGGDEGTGELFF.

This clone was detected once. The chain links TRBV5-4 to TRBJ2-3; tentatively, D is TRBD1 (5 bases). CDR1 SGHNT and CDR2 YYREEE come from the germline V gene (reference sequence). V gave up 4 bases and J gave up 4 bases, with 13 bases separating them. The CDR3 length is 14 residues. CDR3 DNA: TGTGCCAGCAGCCACAACATAGGGGCAGATACGCAGTATTTT. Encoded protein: CASSHNIGADTQYF.

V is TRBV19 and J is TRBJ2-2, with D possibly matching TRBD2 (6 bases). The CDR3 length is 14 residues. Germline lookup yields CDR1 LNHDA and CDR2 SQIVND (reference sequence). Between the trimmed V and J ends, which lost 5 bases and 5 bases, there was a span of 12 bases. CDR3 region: CASSSGSYTGELFF. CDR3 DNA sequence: TGTGCCAGTAGTTCCGGGAGTTATACCGGGGAGCTGTTTTTT.

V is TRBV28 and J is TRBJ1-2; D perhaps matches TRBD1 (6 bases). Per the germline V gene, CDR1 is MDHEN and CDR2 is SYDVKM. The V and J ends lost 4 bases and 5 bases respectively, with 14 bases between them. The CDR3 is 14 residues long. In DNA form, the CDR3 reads TGTGCCAGCAGTTGGGGTCAGGGGAGATATGGCTACACCTTC. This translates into CASSWGQGRYGYTF.

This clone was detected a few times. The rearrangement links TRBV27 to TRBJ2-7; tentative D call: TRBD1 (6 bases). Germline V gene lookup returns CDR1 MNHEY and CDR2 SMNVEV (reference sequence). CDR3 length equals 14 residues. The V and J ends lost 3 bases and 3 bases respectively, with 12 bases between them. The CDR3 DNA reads TGTGCCAGCAGTTTCCAGGACAGTGACTACGAGCAGTACTTC. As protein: CASSFQDSDYEQYF.

As DNA, the CDR3 is TGTGCCAGCAGGTGGGGAGTACAGAGCTACACCTTC. Translated: CASRWGVQSYTF. The chain has TRBV6-5 and TRBJ1-2; no clear D. In germline, CDR1 is MNHEY, CDR2 SVGAGI. CDR3 length: 12 residues. Deletions cut 6 bases from V and 9 bases from J, with 14 bases between.

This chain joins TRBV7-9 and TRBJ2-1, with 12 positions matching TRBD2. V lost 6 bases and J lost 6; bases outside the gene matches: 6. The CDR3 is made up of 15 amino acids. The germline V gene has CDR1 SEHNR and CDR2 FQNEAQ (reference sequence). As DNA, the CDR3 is TGTGCCAGCAGGCTAGCGGGAGGGCCTCTCAATGAGCAGTTCTTC. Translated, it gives CASRLAGGPLNEQFF. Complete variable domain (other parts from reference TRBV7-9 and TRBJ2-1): DTGVSQNPRHKITKRGQNVTFRCDPISEHNRLYWYRQTLGQGPEFLTYFQNEAQLEKSRLLSDRFSAERPKGSFSTLEIQRTEQGDSAMYLCASRLAGGPLNEQFFGPGTRLTVL.

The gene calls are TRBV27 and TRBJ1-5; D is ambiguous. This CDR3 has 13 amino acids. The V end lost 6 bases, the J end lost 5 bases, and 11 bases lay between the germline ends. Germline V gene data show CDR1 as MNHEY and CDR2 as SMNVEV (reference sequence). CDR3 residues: CASSSDWDQPQHF. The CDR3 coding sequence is TGTGCCAGCAGCTCCGACTGGGATCAGCCCCAGCATTTT.

The CDR3 protein is CAISGLAGGYEQFF. The CDR3 DNA follows: TGTGCCATTTCGGGACTAGCGGGGGGCTATGAGCAGTTCTTC. This chain connects TRBV2 to TRBJ2-1; 15 nucleotides agree with TRBD2. The CDR3 is made up of 14 amino acids. V trimming: 10 bases; J trimming: 8 bases; junction bases outside the gene matches: 6. Looked up from germline, CDR1 is SNHLY and CDR2 is FYNNEI. Supplemented by reference TRBV2 and TRBJ2-1, the full variable domain reads EPEVTQTPSHQVTQMGQEVILRCVPISNHLYFYWYRQILGQKVEFLVSFYNNEISEKSEIFDDQFSVERPDGSNFTLKIRSTKLEDSAMYFCAISGLAGGYEQFFGPGTRLTVL.

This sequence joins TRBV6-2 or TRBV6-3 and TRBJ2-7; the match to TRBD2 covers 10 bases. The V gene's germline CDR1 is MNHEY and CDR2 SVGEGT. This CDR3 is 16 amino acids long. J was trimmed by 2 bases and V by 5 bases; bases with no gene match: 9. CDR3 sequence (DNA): TGTGCCAGCAGTCCGGCAGGGACTAGCGCAACCTACGAGCAGTACTTC. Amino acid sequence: CASSPAGTSATYEQYF.

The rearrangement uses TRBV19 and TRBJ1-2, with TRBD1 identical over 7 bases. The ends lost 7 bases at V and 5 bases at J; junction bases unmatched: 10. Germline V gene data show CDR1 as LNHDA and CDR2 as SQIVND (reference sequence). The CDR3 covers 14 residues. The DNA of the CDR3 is TGTGCCAGTATCTCGGGGGACAGCCCTTATGGCTACACCTTC. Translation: CASISGDSPYGYTF.

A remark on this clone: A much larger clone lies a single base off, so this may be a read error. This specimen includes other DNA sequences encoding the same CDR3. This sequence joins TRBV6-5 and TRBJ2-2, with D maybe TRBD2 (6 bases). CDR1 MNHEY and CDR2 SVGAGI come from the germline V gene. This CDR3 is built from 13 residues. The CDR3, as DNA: TGTGCTAGTCGGAGGGAGAACACCGGGGAGCTGTTTTTT. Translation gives CASRRENTGELFF.

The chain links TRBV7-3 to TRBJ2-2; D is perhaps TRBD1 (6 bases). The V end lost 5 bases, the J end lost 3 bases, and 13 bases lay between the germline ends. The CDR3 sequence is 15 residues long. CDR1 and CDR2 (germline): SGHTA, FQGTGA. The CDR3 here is CASSTQGQHTGELFF. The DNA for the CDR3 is TGTGCCAGCAGCACCCAGGGGCAGCACACCGGGGAGCTGTTTTTT.

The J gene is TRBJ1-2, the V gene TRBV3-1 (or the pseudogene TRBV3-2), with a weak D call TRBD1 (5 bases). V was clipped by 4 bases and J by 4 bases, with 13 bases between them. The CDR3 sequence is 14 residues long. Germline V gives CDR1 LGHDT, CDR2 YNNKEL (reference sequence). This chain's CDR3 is CASSLPGWGYGYTF. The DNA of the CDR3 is TGTGCCAGCAGCCTCCCAGGGTGGGGCTATGGCTACACCTTC.

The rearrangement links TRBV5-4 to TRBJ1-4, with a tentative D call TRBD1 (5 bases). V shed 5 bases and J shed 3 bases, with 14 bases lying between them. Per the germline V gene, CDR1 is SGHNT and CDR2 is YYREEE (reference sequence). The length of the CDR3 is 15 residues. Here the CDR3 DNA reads TGTGCCAGCAGTAGTTCAAAAGGGGCTAATGAAAAACTGTTTTTT. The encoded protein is CASSSSKGANEKLFF.